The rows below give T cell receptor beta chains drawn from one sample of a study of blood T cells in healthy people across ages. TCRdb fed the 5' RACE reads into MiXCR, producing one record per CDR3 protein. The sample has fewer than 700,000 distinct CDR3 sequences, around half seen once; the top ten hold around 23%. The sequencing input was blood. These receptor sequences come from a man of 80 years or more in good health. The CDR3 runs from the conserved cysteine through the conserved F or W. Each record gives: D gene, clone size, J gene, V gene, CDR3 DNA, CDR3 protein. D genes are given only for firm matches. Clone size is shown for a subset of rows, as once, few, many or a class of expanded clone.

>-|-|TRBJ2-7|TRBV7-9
TGTGCCAGCAGCCGTCCAGGTGCAGCCTACGAGCAGTACTTC
CASSRPGAAYEQYF
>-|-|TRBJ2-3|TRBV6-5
TGTGCCAGCAGCTACTCGAGTGGGAGCACAGGTACGCAGTATTTT
CASSYSSGSTGTQYF
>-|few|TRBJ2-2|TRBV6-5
TGTGCCAGCAGTTACTCGCCGGGCGGCGACACCGGGGAGCTGTTTTTT
CASSYSPGGDTGELFF
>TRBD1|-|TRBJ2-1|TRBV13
TGTGCCAGCAGCCCCGGGACAGGACCAAGGGAGCAGTTCTTC
CASSPGTGPREQFF
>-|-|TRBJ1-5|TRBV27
TGTGCCAGCAGCCCCTTAGCAGTGAGGGGCTATCAGCCCCAGCATTTT
CASSPLAVRGYQPQHF
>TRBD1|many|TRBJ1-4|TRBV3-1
TGTGCCAGCAGCGACCGGGACAGGAATGAAAAACTGTTTTTT
CASSDRDRNEKLFF
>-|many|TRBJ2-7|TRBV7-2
TGTGCCAGCAGCGTTGGTCCGGGCTACGAGCAGTACTTC
CASSVGPGYEQYF
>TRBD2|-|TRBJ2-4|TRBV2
TGTGCCAGCAGTGAGGGTCTAGCGGGGGCTGGAAACATTCAGTACTTC
CASSEGLAGAGNIQYF
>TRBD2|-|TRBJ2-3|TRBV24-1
TGTGCCACCAGTGATCAGGGGACTAGCGGGAGTCCGAGCACAGATACGCAGTATTTT
CATSDQGTSGSPSTDTQYF
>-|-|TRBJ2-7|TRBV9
TGTGCCAGCAGCGTAGAACTGTTCTCCTACGAGCAGTACTTC
CASSVELFSYEQYF
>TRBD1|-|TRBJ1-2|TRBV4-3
TGCGCCAGCAGCCCTAGCCGGGGGCAGGGGGCGCTTGGCTACACCTTC
CASSPSRGQGALGYTF
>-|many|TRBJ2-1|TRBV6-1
TGTGCCAGCAGACAGACGGGCAGTCCGGGACCCAGAGCCCCGGGCGCCTACAATGAGCAGTTCTTC
CASRQTGSPGPRAPGAYNEQFF
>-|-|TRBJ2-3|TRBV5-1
TGCGCCAGCAGCTTTTCGGGGGGCCCGTATACGCAGTATTTT
CASSFSGGPYTQYF
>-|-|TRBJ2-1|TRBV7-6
TGTGCCAGCAGCATGGCCGCGAGTCGTCAGAATGAGCGGTTCTTC
CASSMAASRQNERFF
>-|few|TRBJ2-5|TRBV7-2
TGTGCCAGCAGCCCCAACGGGGCCGGGGAGACCCAGTACTTC
CASSPNGAGETQYF
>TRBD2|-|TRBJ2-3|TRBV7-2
TGTGCCAGTCTACTAGCGGCCAAAAGGGGAGATACGCAGTATTTT
CASLLAAKRGDTQYF
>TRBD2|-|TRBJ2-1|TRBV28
TGTGCCAGCGGCCTAGGACTAGCGCCACTCAGCGAGCAGTTCTTC
CASGLGLAPLSEQFF
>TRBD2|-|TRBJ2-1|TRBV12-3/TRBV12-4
TGTGCCAGCAGTTTAGGCCCCTCCGGGACTAGCGATGAGCAGTTCTTC
CASSLGPSGTSDEQFF
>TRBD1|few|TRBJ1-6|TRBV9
TGTGCCAGCAGCGCCAGATGGGACAGAGGTTCACCCCTCCACTTT
CASSARWDRGSPLHF
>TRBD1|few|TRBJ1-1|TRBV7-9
TGTGCCAGCAGTGCTCGGACAGGGCAAACTGAAGCTTTCTTT
CASSARTGQTEAFF
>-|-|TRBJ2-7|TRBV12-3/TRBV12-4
TGTGCCAGCAGACCGGGACCAATCTACGAGCAGTACTTC
CASRPGPIYEQYF
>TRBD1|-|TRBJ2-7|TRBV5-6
TGTGCCAGCAGCATCGGGACAGCCTACGAGCAGTACTTC
CASSIGTAYEQYF
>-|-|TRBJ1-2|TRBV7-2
TGTGCCAGCAGCTTTCCAGGGGCAAGGGACGGCTACACCTTC
CASSFPGARDGYTF
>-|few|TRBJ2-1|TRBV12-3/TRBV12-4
TGTGCCAGCATCATTGGGGGGGGCGGCACCTACAATGAGCAGTTCTTC
CASIIGGGGTYNEQFF
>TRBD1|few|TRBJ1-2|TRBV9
TGTGCCAGCAGCGCCCGGGACAGAACTAACTATGGCTACACCTTC
CASSARDRTNYGYTF
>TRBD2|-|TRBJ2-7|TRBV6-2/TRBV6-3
TGTGCCAGCGGAGTAGCGGGGTCCTACGAGCAGTACTTC
CASGVAGSYEQYF
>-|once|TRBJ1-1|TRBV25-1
TGTGCCAGCAGTGGCAATCCTGGACAGCCGAACACTGAAGCTTTCTTT
CASSGNPGQPNTEAFF
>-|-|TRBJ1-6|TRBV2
TGTGCCAGCAGTGAGGGCAGGGCTCGTTCACCCCTCCACTTT
CASSEGRARSPLHF
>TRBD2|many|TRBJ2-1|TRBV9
TGTGCCAGCAGCGTGACTAGCGGGACCTACAATGAGCAGTTCTTC
CASSVTSGTYNEQFF
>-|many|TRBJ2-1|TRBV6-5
TGTGCCAGCAGTGATGGACAAGTGGGATACAATGAGCAGTTCTTC
CASSDGQVGYNEQFF
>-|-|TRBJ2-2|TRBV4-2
TGTGCCAGCAGCTCCGGGACCACCTCCGGGGAGCTGTTTTTT
CASSSGTTSGELFF
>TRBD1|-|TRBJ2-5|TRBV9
TGTGCCAGCAGCGCCCCGGGACAGCGGGAGACCCAGTACTTC
CASSAPGQRETQYF
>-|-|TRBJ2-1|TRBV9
TGTGCCAGCAGCCCAGAGTTGGGTGAGCAGTTCTTC
CASSPELGEQFF
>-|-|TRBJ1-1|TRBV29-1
TGCAGCGTTGAAGGGGGTGGGCACAAAGCTTTCTTT
CSVEGGGHKAFF
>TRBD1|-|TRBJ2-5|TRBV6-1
TGTGCCAGCAGGGCCGTGGACAGGGCCCCAGAGACCCAGTACTTC
CASRAVDRAPETQYF
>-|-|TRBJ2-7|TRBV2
TGTGCCAGCGCGGAACCCTACGAGCAGTACTTC
CASAEPYEQYF
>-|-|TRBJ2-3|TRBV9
TGTGCCAGCAGCGATGGCCCGTCAAGTTGGGGTCCAAATACGCAGTATTTT
CASSDGPSSWGPNTQYF
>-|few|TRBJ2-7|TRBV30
TGTGCCTGGAGTGCCCAGGTGATCGCCTACGAGCAGTACTTC
CAWSAQVIAYEQYF
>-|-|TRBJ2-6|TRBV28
TGTGCCAGCAGTTTCGGTTTTGGCGGCTCTGGGGCCAACGTCCTGACTTTC
CASSFGFGGSGANVLTF
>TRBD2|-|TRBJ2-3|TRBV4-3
TGCGCCAGCAGCCTTGGGACTAGCGGGGGAGAGTCGCCCACAGATACGCAGTATTTT
CASSLGTSGGESPTDTQYF
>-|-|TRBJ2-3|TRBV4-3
TGCGCCAGCAGCCAAGTTGGTCGCGAGGCAGGTACGCAGTATTTT
CASSQVGREAGTQYF
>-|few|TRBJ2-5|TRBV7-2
TGTGCCAGCAGCCCGAACCTTCCGGGAGAGACCCAGTACTTC
CASSPNLPGETQYF
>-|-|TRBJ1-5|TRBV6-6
TGTGCCAGCAGTTACTCTGCCCTCCGGAGCGCCAATCAGCCCCAGCATTTT
CASSYSALRSANQPQHF
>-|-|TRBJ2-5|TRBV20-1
TGCAGTGTAAGCAGGGGAGGTGAAGAGACCCAGTACTTC
CSVSRGGEETQYF
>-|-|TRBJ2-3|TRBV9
TGTGCCAGCAGCAAAACTGGGGGGGCCTTCAACAGCGCAGATACGCAGTATTTT
CASSKTGGAFNSADTQYF
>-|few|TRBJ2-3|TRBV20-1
TGCAGTGCTAGACTAGCCCCAAACACAGATACGCAGTATTTT
CSARLAPNTDTQYF
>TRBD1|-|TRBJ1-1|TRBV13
TGTGCCAGCAGCTCCGTCCCGGGACAGGCATCTATGAACACTGAAGCTTTCTTT
CASSSVPGQASMNTEAFF
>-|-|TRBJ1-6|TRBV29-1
TGCAGCGTTGTGGACGGGCTTGAAGGACCCCTCCACTTT
CSVVDGLEGPLHF
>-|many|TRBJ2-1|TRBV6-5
TGTGCCAGCAGCCCCGAAGCCGGGACCAACCCTAATGAGCAGTTCTTC
CASSPEAGTNPNEQFF
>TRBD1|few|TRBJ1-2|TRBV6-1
TGTGCCAGCATCCTGACAGGGGTAGAACCCTATGGCTACACCTTC
CASILTGVEPYGYTF